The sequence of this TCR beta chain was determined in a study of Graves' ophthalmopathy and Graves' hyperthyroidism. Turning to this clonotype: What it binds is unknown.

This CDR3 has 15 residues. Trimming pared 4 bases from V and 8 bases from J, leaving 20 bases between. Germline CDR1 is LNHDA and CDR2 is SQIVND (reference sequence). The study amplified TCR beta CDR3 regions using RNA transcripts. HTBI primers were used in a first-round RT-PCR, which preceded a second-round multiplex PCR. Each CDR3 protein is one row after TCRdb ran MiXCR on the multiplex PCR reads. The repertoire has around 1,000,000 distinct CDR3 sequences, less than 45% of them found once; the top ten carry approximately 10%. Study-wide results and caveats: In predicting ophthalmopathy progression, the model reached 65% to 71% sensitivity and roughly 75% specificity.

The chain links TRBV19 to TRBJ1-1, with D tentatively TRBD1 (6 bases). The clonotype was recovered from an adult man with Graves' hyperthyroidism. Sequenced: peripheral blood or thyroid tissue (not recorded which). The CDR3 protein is CASSSALQDSREAFF. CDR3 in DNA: TGTGCCAGTAGTAGTGCTCTACAGGACAGTAGAGAAGCTTTCTTT.